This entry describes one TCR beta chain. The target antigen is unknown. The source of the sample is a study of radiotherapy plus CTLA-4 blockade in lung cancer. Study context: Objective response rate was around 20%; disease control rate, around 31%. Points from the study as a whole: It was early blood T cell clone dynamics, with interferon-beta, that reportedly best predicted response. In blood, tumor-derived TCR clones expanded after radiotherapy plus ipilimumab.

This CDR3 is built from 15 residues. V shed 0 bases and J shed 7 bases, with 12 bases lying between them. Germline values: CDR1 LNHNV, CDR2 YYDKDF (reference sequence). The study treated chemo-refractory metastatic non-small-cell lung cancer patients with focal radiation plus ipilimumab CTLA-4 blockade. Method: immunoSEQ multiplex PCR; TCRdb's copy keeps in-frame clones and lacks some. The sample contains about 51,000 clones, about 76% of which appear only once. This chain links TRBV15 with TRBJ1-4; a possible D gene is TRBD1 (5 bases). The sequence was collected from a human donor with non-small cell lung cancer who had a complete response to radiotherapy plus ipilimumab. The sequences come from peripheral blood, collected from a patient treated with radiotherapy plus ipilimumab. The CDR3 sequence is CATSREGQGSEKLFF. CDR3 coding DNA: TGTGCCACCAGCAGAGAAGGGCAGGGAAGTGAAAAACTGTTTTTT.